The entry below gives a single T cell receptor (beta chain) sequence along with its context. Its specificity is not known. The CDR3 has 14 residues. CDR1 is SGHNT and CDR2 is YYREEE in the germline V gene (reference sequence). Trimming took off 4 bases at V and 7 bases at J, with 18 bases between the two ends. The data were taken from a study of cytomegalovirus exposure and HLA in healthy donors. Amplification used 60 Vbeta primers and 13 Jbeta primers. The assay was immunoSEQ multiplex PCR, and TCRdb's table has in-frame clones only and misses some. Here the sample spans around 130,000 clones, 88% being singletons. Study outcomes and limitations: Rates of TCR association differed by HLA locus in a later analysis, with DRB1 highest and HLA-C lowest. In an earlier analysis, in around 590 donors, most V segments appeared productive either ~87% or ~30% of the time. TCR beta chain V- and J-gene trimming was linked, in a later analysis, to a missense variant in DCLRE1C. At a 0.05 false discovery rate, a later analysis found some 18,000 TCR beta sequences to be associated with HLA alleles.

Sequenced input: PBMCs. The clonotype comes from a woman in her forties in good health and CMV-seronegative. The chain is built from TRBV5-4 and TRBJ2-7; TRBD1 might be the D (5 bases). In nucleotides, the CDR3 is TGTGCCAGCAGCCGTAGTCTGCCCCCAGGGGAGCAGTACTTC. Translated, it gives CASSRSLPPGEQYF.